Listed below are T cell receptor beta chains from one sample, sequenced in a study of blood T cell repertoires in COVID-19. Assay: immunoSEQ multiplex PCR; the TCRdb copy retains only in-frame clones and omits some. The table includes around 260,000 clones, approximately 90% detected once. Sequences were obtained from peripheral blood. The receptors were sampled from a young woman with active or convalescent COVID-19. Each CDR3 is given without its conserved first and last residue.

v_gene	CDR3aa
TRBV3-1/TRBV3-2	ASSRDFRSTQY
TRBV29-1	SVGDRVNTEAF
TRBV20-1	SASPAPGQEIQETQY
TRBV7-2	ASSQSSLAGQETQY
TRBV18	ASSPQGAGENQPQH
TRBV7-9	ASSVYSSANYGYT
TRBV11-2	ASSLGGFGWGEKLF
TRBV6-1	ASSDRAYGYT
TRBV3-1/TRBV3-2	ASSPRWGGGYT
TRBV18	ASSPPQGLEGTQY
TRBV27	ASSRTSGGPENNEQF
TRBV2	ASQGSYEQY
TRBV7-6	ASSLRQGASGNTIY
TRBV6-4	ANTLTHRTAREQY
TRBV19	ASSQSGTYGYT
TRBV6-2/TRBV6-3	ASSDSQGSGEAF
TRBV9	ASSETGSSYEQY
TRBV12-3/TRBV12-4	ASSPQRNYGYT
TRBV6-5	ASSYPTSGGPKTQY
TRBV2	ASSEGQGRTSNQPQH
TRBV6-5	ASRRTGVATGELF
TRBV21-1	ASSKRSQGQNTEAF
TRBV5-7	ASSYYPGTKLPSGNTIY
TRBV30	AGSPGGNTIY
TRBV29-1	SVVTGSSGNTIY
TRBV19	ASSQTGTGYNEQF
TRBV5-5	ASSLRRGTGNTEAF
TRBV4-2	ASSQELAGGYTDTQY
TRBV7-2	ASSTGGHNTDTQY
TRBV2	ASRRGQGVNYGYT
TRBV12-3/TRBV12-4	ASKRTGGNTIY
TRBV9	ASSVAQGGGPQH
TRBV5-6	ASSSAQGATQPQH
TRBV6-4	ASSQGADSPLH
TRBV4-3	ASSQDRGQGREQF
TRBV4-3	ASSQDSRTKNTGELF
TRBV27	ASSPKAGYNYGYT
TRBV6-4	ASSDSTRGASTEQF
TRBV7-2	ASSRDYVGGEQF
TRBV6-6	ATSSGTGINYGYT
TRBV19	ASSMGLGPDEQY
TRBV28	ASSPGQGDTEAF
TRBV27	ASTRTGDNNEQF
TRBV27	ASSWARGNIQY
TRBV29-1	SVLRARRDTEAF
TRBV7-3	ASSLRQTGDGYT
TRBV6-5	ASRFRETQY
TRBV4-1	ASSQGGLAGAEQY
TRBV28	ASSSSTGAGNTIY